This TCR beta chain was recorded in a study of PD-L1 blockade in urothelial cancer. Across the study: Atezolizumab therapy began for patients at some point between 2014 and 2016, dosed at 1,200 mg intravenously every 3 weeks.

This CDR3 region has 14 residues. V trimming: 6 bases; J trimming: 0 bases; junction bases outside the gene matches: 4. The V gene's germline CDR1 is SNHLY and CDR2 FYNNEI. Documented time point: pretreatment peripheral blood. Using immunoSEQ multiplex PCR, the repertoire was profiled, and TCRdb retains in-frame clones only, with some absent. The sample carries 70,000 to 90,000 clones, over 75% recorded once. The sequence derives from a man between 60 and 75 years old with urothelial cancer. Here the sequenced sample was PBMCs, taken around atezolizumab (anti-PD-L1) treatment. The chain links TRBV2 to TRBJ1-1, with 7 bases aligning to TRBD1. CDR3 DNA: TGTGCCAGCAGACCGACAGGGATGAACACTGAAGCTTTCTTT. Its protein is CASRPTGMNTEAFF.